The entry below describes one T cell receptor (beta chain). The ends were cut back, 0 bases at V and 5 bases at J, with 16 bases in the middle. The CDR3 consists of 16 residues. CDR1 is SGHRS, CDR2 YFSETQ, per germline. The sample comes from a study of blood T cell repertoires in COVID-19. For the study at large: Acute and convalescent COVID-19 samples came from the United States, Italy and Spain. T cells, B-cell-depleted T cells, or PBMCs supplied cDNA or gDNA.

Per the original data handling: The authors estimated nucleated cell counts from reference gene primer amplification. The method was immunoSEQ multiplex PCR; TCRdb's version includes in-frame clones alone and lacks a portion of them. V, J and clone size reflect that table, while D and trimming were determined from the DNA. The sample has about 190,000 clones; under 90% are singletons. The receptor was isolated from a woman of 80 years or more with active or convalescent COVID-19. The chain has TRBV5-1 and TRBJ2-3; weak D call: TRBD1 (6 bases). The specimen sequenced was peripheral blood. Written as DNA, the CDR3 is TGCGCCAGCAGCTTGGCTCCCCTGACAGGAGGAGATACGCAGTATTTT. This translates into CASSLAPLTGGDTQYF.